This is a list of T cell receptor beta chains from one sample in a study of cytomegalovirus exposure and HLA in healthy donors. Here immunoSEQ multiplex PCR was the method, and the copy in TCRdb shows in-frame clones only, minus some. The sample includes about 40,000 clones. Sequencing used PBMCs. The receptors shown here come from a man aged 35 to 55 in good health and CMV-seropositive. The CDR3 runs from the conserved cysteine through the conserved F or W. D genes are given only for firm matches.

j_gene	v_gene	d_gene	CDR3nt	CDR3aa
TRBJ2-1	TRBV6-4	TRBD2	TGTGCCAGCAGTGAAAGGGCTAGCGGGGCGAATGAGCAGTTCTTC	CASSERASGANEQFF
TRBJ2-2	TRBV7-3	TRBD1	TGTGCCAGCAGCTTATCCGGGACAGGGGGCGCAGAGCTGTTTTTT	CASSLSGTGGAELFF
TRBJ2-1	TRBV7-2	TRBD2	TGTGCCAGCAGCTTAGGGGGCCTAGCGGGAGGGCCCTACAATGAGCAGTTCTTC	CASSLGGLAGGPYNEQFF
TRBJ2-7	TRBV30	NA	TGTGCCTGGAGTGTAGGGCAGGGGATCAACGAGCAGTACTTC	CAWSVGQGINEQYF
TRBJ2-2	TRBV18	NA	TGTGCCAGCTCACCGGGGTCCACGGCGGGCGGGGAGCTGTTTTTT	CASSPGSTAGGELFF
TRBJ2-3	TRBV6-4	TRBD2	TGTGCCAGCAGTGGGACTAGCGGGACAGATACGCAGTATTTT	CASSGTSGTDTQYF
TRBJ2-1	TRBV7-9	NA	TGTGCCAGCAGCTTTGAGAATGAGCAGTTCTTC	CASSFENEQFF
TRBJ2-1	TRBV25-1	TRBD2	TGTGCCAGCAGTGACCCAGGACTAGCGGGAGAGGGTGAGCAGTTCTTC	CASSDPGLAGEGEQFF
TRBJ2-3	TRBV2	TRBD1	TGTGCCAGCAACGGACAGGGGCCAGTGGCAGATACGCAGTATTTT	CASNGQGPVADTQYF
TRBJ2-3	TRBV9	TRBD2	TGTGCCAGCAGCGTATTGGGACTAGCGGGAGGGGGACCTAGCACAGATACGCAGTATTTT	CASSVLGLAGGGPSTDTQYF
TRBJ1-5	TRBV9	NA	TGTGCCAGCAGCGCCCCCAGAACGGCCGGGGGGCCCCAGCATTTT	CASSAPRTAGGPQHF
TRBJ2-7	TRBV7-8	NA	TGTGCCAGCAGCTTCGGCGGGGCCGGCTACGAGCAGTACTTC	CASSFGGAGYEQYF
TRBJ2-1	TRBV19	TRBD2	TGTGCCAGTACTACTAGCGGGAGTTATAATGAGCAGTTCTTC	CASTTSGSYNEQFF
TRBJ2-2	TRBV7-8	NA	TGTGCCAGCAGCTTAGACGGGAGGAACACCGGGGAGCTGTTTTTT	CASSLDGRNTGELFF
TRBJ2-3	TRBV6-5	TRBD2	TGTGCCAGCAGTTACCGGACTAGCGGGTATACGCAGTATTTT	CASSYRTSGYTQYF
TRBJ1-2	TRBV11-3	TRBD1	TGTGCCAGCAGCTTCGGGACAGGGGGGACGTATGGCTACACCTTC	CASSFGTGGTYGYTF
TRBJ2-7	TRBV11-3	TRBD1	TGTGCCAGCAGCTCTAACAGGGGCGCCTACGAGCAGTACTTC	CASSSNRGAYEQYF
TRBJ2-1	TRBV30	TRBD2	TGTGCCTGGAACCAGGGCCGGGCTAGCGGGAGAATCTACAATGAGCAGTTCTTC	CAWNQGRASGRIYNEQFF
TRBJ2-7	TRBV4-3	TRBD1	TGCGCCAGCAGCCAAGGGGACAGGGGTAGCTACGAGCAGTACTTC	CASSQGDRGSYEQYF
TRBJ1-2	TRBV6-5	TRBD1	TGTGCCAGCAGTTACGAGGGGACAGGGGGCTTGATGGGCTACACCTTC	CASSYEGTGGLMGYTF
TRBJ2-2	TRBV5-1	NA	TGCGCCAGCAGCTTGGGATTGGGGGCAGAAACCGGGGAGCTGTTTTTT	CASSLGLGAETGELFF
TRBJ2-7	TRBV6-5	TRBD2	TGTGCCAGCAGTCCGACTAGCGGGAGGTTCTACGAGCAGTACTTC	CASSPTSGRFYEQYF
TRBJ2-7	TRBV7-2	NA	TGTGCCAGCAGCTCCCCGGGATCCTCTTACGAGCAGTACTTC	CASSSPGSSYEQYF
TRBJ2-1	TRBV11-2	NA	TGTGCCAGCACCCTGGTGGTAGGGGCTAGTGGTGAGCAGTTCTTC	CASTLVVGASGEQFF
TRBJ2-1	TRBV4-1	NA	TGCGCCAGCGGGGCTGAGCAGTTCTTC	CASGAEQFF
TRBJ1-2	TRBV19	NA	TGTGCCAGTAGTGTTCAGGAGGGTGGCTACACCTTC	CASSVQEGGYTF